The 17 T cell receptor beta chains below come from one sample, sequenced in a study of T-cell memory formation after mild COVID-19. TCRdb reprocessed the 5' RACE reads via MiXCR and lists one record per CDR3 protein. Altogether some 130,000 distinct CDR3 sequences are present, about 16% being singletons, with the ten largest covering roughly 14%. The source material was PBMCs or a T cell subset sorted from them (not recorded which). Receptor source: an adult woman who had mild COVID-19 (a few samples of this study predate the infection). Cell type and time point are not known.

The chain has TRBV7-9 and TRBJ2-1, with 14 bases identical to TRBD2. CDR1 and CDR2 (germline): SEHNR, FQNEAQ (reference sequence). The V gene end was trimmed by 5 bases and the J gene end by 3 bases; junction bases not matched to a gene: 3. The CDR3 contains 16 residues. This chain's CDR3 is CASSPGLAGDYNEQFF. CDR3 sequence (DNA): TGTGCCAGCAGCCCGGGACTAGCGGGGGACTACAATGAGCAGTTCTTC.

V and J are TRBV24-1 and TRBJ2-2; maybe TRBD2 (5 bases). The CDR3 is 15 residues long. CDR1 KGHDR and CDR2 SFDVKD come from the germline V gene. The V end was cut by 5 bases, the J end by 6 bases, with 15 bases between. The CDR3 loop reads CATSARGSAAGELFF. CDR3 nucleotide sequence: TGTGCCACCAGTGCCCGCGGGTCTGCCGCCGGGGAGCTGTTTTTT.

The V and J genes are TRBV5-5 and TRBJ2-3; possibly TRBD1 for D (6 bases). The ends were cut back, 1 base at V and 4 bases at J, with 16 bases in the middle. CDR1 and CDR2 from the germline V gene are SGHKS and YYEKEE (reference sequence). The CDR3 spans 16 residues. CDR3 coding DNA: TGTGCCAGCAGCTTGACGGAACAGGGTTGGGCAGATACGCAGTATTTT. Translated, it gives CASSLTEQGWADTQYF. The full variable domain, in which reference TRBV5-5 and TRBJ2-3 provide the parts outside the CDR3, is DAGVTQSPTHLIKTRGQQVTLRCSPISGHKSVSWYQQVLGQGPQFIFQYYEKEERGRGNFPDRFSARQFPNYSSELNVNALLLGDSALYLCASSLTEQGWADTQYFGPGTRLTVL.

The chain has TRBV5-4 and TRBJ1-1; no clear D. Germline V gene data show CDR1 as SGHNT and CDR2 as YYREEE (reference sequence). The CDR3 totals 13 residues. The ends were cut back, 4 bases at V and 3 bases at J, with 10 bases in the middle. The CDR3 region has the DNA TGTGCCAGCAGCCCCGGTAGGGACACTGAAGCTTTCTTT. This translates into CASSPGRDTEAFF. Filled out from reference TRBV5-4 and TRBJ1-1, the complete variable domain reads ETGVTQSPTHLIKTRGQQVTLRCSSQSGHNTVSWYQQALGQGPQFIFQYYREEENGRGNFPPRFSGLQFPNYSSELNVNALELDDSALYLCASSPGRDTEAFFGQGTRLTVV.

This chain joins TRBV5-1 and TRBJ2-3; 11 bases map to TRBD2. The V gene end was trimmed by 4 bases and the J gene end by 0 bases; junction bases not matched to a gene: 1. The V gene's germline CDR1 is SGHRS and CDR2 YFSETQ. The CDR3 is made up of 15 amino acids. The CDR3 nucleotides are TGCGCCAGCAGCCCTAGCGGGGGGAGCACAGATACGCAGTATTTT. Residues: CASSPSGGSTDTQYF.

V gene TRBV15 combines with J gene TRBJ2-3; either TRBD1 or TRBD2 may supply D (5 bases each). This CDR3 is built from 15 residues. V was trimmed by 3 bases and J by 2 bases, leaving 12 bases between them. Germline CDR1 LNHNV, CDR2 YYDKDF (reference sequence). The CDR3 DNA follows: TGTGCCACCAGCAGGGGTAGGGGAGACACAGATACGCAGTATTTT. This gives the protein CATSRGRGDTDTQYF.

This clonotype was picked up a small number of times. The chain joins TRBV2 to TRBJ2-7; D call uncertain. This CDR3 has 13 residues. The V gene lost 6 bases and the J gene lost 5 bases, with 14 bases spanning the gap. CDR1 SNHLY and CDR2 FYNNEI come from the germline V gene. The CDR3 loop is CASSRQWIHEQYF. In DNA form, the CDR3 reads TGTGCCAGCAGCAGGCAGTGGATCCACGAGCAGTACTTC.

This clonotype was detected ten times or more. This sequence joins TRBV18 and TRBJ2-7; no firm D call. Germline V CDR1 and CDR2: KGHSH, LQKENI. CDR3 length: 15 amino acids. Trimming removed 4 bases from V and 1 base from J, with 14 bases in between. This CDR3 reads CASSLELAGSYEQYF. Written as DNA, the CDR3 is TGTGCCAGCTCACTCGAACTTGCAGGATCCTACGAGCAGTACTTC.

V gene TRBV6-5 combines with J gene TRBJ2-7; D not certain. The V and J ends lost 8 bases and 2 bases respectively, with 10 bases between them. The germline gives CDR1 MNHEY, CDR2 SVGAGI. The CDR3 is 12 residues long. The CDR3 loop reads CASLGSTYEQYF. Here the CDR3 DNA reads TGTGCCAGCCTGGGGTCCACCTACGAGCAGTACTTC.

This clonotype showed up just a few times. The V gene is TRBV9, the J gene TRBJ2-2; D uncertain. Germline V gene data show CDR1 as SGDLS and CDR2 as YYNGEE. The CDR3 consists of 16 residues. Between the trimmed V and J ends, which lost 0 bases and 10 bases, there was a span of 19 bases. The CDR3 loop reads CASSVAASLFPSELFF. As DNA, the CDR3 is TGTGCCAGCAGCGTAGCGGCGTCCCTCTTTCCGTCGGAGCTGTTTTTT.

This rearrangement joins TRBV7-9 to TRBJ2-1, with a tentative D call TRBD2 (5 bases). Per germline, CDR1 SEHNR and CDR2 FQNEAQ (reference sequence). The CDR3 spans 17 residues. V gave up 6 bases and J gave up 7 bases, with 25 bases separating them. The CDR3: CASRPMTGKAMRNEQFF. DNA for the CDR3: TGTGCCAGCAGACCCATGACCGGGAAAGCCATGAGGAATGAGCAGTTCTTC.

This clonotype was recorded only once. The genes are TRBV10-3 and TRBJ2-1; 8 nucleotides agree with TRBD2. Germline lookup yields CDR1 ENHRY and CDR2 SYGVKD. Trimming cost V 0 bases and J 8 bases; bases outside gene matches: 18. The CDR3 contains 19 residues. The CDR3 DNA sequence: TGTGCCATCAGTGAGTCGACTCTGGTGGGGTCGGGAGGGCGTCATGAGCAGTTCTTC. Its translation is CAISESTLVGSGGRHEQFF.

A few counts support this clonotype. This CDR3 reads CASSPAVAGNTIYF. In DNA form, the CDR3 reads TGTGCCAGCAGCCCGGCCGTAGCTGGAAACACCATATATTTT. The rearrangement joins TRBV5-4 to TRBJ1-3; no firm D call. Germline CDR1 and CDR2: SGHNT and YYREEE (reference sequence). The length of the CDR3 is 14 residues. The ends were cut back, 4 bases at V and 2 bases at J, with 10 bases in the middle.

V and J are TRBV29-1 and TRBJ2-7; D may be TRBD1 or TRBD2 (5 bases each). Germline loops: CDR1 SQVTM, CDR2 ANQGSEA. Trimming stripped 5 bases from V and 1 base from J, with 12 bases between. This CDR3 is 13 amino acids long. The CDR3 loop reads CSVPGTSSYEQYF. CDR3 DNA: TGCAGCGTTCCCGGGACGTCATCCTACGAGCAGTACTTC.

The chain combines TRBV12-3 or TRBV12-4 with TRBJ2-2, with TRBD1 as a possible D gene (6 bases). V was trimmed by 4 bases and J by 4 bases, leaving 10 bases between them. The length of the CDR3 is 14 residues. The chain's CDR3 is CASSSDRSTGELFF. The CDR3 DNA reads TGTGCCAGCAGTTCCGACAGGAGCACCGGGGAGCTGTTTTTT.

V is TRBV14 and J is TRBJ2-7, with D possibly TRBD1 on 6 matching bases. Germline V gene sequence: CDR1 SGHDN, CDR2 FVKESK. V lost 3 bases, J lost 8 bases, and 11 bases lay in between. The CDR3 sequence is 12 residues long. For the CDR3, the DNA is TGTGCCAGCAGCCATACAGGGAAGAAGCAGTACTTC. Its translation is CASSHTGKKQYF.

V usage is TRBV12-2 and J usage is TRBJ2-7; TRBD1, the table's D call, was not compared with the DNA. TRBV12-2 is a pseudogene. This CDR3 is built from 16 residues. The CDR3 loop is CASRSPYGTGLYEQYF. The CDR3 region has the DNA TGTGCAAGTCGCTCGCCATATGGGACAGGGCTCTACGAGCAGTACTTC.